This T cell receptor beta chain was profiled in a study of blood T cell repertoires in COVID-19. On the study more broadly: The analysed material was cDNA or gDNA that came from T cells, B-cell-depleted T cells, or PBMCs.

The CDR3 sequence is 14 residues long. Trimming removed 4 bases from V and 5 bases from J, with 16 bases in between. Germline loops: CDR1 SGHRS, CDR2 YFSETQ. Per the original data handling: By means of reference gene primer amplification, nucleated cell counts were estimated. Profiled with immunoSEQ multiplex PCR; TCRdb holds only in-frame clones, not every one. V, J and clone size were drawn from that table, and D and trimming were deduced from the DNA. The sample records 250,000 to 300,000 clones, 89% being singletons. Across about two dozen US areas, participants ranged in age from about 18 to 100 years. Which cohort a participant joined came from the clinical history participants gave.

The material sequenced was PBMCs or T cells enriched from blood (not recorded which). The chain has TRBV5-1 and TRBJ2-7; D is perhaps TRBD1 (5 bases). This sequence was found in a woman in her thirties or forties who had recovered from COVID-19. The CDR3 bases are TGCGCCAGCAGCCTCGGCCAGGGTAGGCACGAGCAGTACTTC. Encoded protein: CASSLGQGRHEQYF.